This passage covers 20 T cell receptor beta chains from one sample sequenced in a study of T cells after yellow fever vaccination. MiXCR, applied by TCRdb to the 5' RACE reads, yields one record per CDR3 protein. The data show around 160,000 distinct CDR3 sequences, more than 5.5% seen once. The source material was CD4+ T cells sorted from PBMCs, sampled about 5 days after the first yellow fever vaccination. All receptors come from a man aged 18 to 30 who received the YFV17D yellow fever vaccine.

In its sample, this clonotype was seen a few times. Mismatch with germline at one junction end may stem from a read error. The chain has TRBV19 and TRBJ1-5, with D possibly being TRBD1 (5 bases). Germline CDR1 LNHDA, CDR2 SQIVND (reference sequence). The CDR3 is made up of 13 amino acids. The CDR3 protein is CASRIGGNQPQHF. DNA for the CDR3: TGTGCCAGTAGAATAGGGGGCAATCAGCCCCAGCATTTT.

The chain uses TRBV5-8 and TRBJ2-2; maybe TRBD2 (5 bases). Between the trimmed V and J ends, which lost 4 bases and 5 bases, there was a span of 15 bases. CDR1 is SGHTS and CDR2 is YDEGEE in the germline V gene. The CDR3 runs to 15 residues. The CDR3 loop is CASSLRHPGTGELFF. The DNA of the CDR3 is TGTGCCAGCAGCCTTCGGCACCCGGGAACCGGGGAGCTGTTTTTT.

This clonotype has ten or more counts. V is TRBV25-1 and J is TRBJ2-2; the match to TRBD1 covers 9 bases. The V gene's germline CDR1 is MGHDK and CDR2 SYGVNS. The CDR3 runs to 14 residues. V trimming: 8 bases; J trimming: 5 bases; junction bases outside the gene matches: 6. In DNA form, the CDR3 reads TGTGCCAGCCCCGGGACAGGGAGGACCGGGGAGCTGTTTTTT. This sequence encodes CASPGTGRTGELFF.

This clonotype was counted many times. The genes are TRBV7-2 and TRBJ1-2, with D perhaps TRBD1 (5 bases). In germline, CDR1 is SGHTA, CDR2 FQGNSA. V was trimmed by 6 bases and J by 0 bases, leaving 17 bases between them. The CDR3 has 16 amino acids. CDR3 DNA: TGTGCCAGCAGTACTGTAGCAGGGATCCCTAACTATGGCTACACCTTC. Protein: CASSTVAGIPNYGYTF.

In this sample, this clonotype turned up many times. This chain joins TRBV2 and TRBJ1-5, with D maybe TRBD1 (6 bases). The CDR3 sequence is 14 residues long. Trimming cost V 4 bases and J 3 bases, with 10 bases left between them. Germline CDR1 SNHLY, CDR2 FYNNEI. CDR3 loop: CASSGQANNQPQHF. In nucleotides, the CDR3 is TGTGCCAGCAGTGGACAGGCGAACAATCAGCCCCAGCATTTT.

This clonotype came up many times. This chain's CDR3 is CSTSRGLLYGYTF. In DNA form, the CDR3 reads TGCAGTACCTCAAGGGGGCTCCTCTATGGCTACACCTTC. J is TRBJ1-2 and V is TRBV20-1, with TRBD1 identical over 7 bases. CDR1 and CDR2 from the germline V gene are DFQATT and SNEGSKA (reference sequence). Trimming took 8 bases from V and 4 from J; bases not matched to a gene: 10. This CDR3 is 13 amino acids long.

This clonotype has just a few counts. The V and J genes are TRBV5-5 and TRBJ1-1, with 7 bases aligning to TRBD1. This CDR3 is built from 13 residues. In germline, CDR1 is SGHKS, CDR2 YYEKEE (reference sequence). Unmatched junction bases numbered 7, after V lost 1 base and J lost 10 bases. DNA for the CDR3: TGTGCCAGCAGCTTGATGGGGACAGTGGGAGCTTTCTTT. As protein: CASSLMGTVGAFF.

This clonotype was counted a few times. The rearrangement uses TRBV5-5 and TRBJ1-4; D ambiguous. CDR3 length: 16 residues. V was pared by 0 bases and J by 0 bases, with 9 bases between. In germline, CDR1 is SGHKS, CDR2 YYEKEE (reference sequence). Here the CDR3 DNA reads TGTGCCAGCAGCTTGGCCGGCGGGGCAACTAATGAAAAACTGTTTTTT. Its protein product is CASSLAGGATNEKLFF.

This clonotype was observed many times. The chain employs TRBV4-2 and TRBJ1-2; D gene uncertain. V lost 4 bases to trimming and J lost 8 bases, with 11 bases between them. From germline, CDR1 is LGHNA and CDR2 YNFKEQ. This CDR3 has 12 residues. The CDR3 loop reads CASSPPTGGYTF. The DNA of the CDR3 is TGTGCCAGCAGCCCCCCCACCGGGGGCTACACCTTC.

This clonotype has a handful of counts. V gene TRBV4-2 combines with J gene TRBJ2-6; D is possibly TRBD1 (6 bases). Between the trimmed V and J ends, which lost 0 bases and 6 bases, there was a span of 9 bases. This CDR3 has 15 amino acids. Germline V gene lookup returns CDR1 LGHNA and CDR2 YNFKEQ. The DNA of the CDR3 is TGTGCCAGCAGCCAAGATAGGGGGACGGCCAACGTCCTGACTTTC. Translating it yields CASSQDRGTANVLTF.

This clonotype was observed at least ten times. The chain uses TRBV20-1 and TRBJ2-3, with D perhaps TRBD2 (5 bases). Germline V gene sequence: CDR1 DFQATT, CDR2 SNEGSKA (reference sequence). The CDR3 sequence is 15 residues long. Trimming left V 0 bases short and J 0 bases short, with 10 bases between. CDR3 in amino acids: CSARDPRTSTDTQYF. CDR3 sequence (DNA): TGCAGTGCTAGAGATCCCAGGACTAGCACAGATACGCAGTATTTT.

DNA for the CDR3: TGTGCCATTGGGAAACAGACAGGCTTGGGTAACCGGGAGCTGTTTTTT. Translated, it gives CAIGKQTGLGNRELFF. The J gene is TRBJ2-2, the V gene TRBV19; D might be TRBD1 (6 bases). Germline CDR1 LNHDA, CDR2 SQIVND (reference sequence). V was trimmed by 10 bases and J by 9 bases, leaving 27 bases between them. CDR3 size: 16 residues.

By sample share, this clonotype is medium-sized. The chain employs TRBV7-8 and TRBJ2-3; no clear D. Germline assignment: CDR1 SGHVS and CDR2 FQNEAQ. The CDR3 has 14 residues. Trimming removed 5 bases from V and 4 bases from J, with 13 bases in between. DNA for the CDR3: TGTGCCAGCAGCCTTCGTGCCGGGTCAGATACGCAGTATTTT. Residues: CASSLRAGSDTQYF.

The chain joins TRBV2 to TRBJ2-1; 15 positions match TRBD2. CDR1 and CDR2 (germline): SNHLY, FYNNEI. The CDR3 has 15 residues. V gave up 7 bases and J gave up 9 bases; unmatched junction bases: 7. CDR3 in DNA: TGTGCCAGCACCGGGACTAGCGGGGGGTTAGGTGAGCAGTTCTTC. As protein: CASTGTSGGLGEQFF.

Comments on this clonotype: A clone one base away is much larger, so this may be a read error. The chain is built from TRBV5-6 and TRBJ2-2, with 12 bases that match TRBD1. CDR1 is SGHDT and CDR2 is YYEEEE in the germline V gene. This CDR3 region has 15 residues. For the CDR3, the DNA is TGTCCCAGCAGTTCGGGACAGGGGGCCACCGGGGAGCTGTTTTTT. This sequence encodes CPSSSGQGATGELFF.

This clonotype was seen at least ten times. The CDR3 nucleotides are TGCGCCAGCAGCCAAGATCGGCGCGCTACGCAGTATTTT. This gives the protein CASSQDRRATQYF. The gene calls are TRBV4-3 and TRBJ2-3; D gene unclear. The CDR3 has 13 amino acids. The germline V gene encodes CDR1 LGHNA and CDR2 YSLEER. V shed 0 bases and J shed 8 bases, with 9 bases lying between them.

The sample holds many counts of this clonotype. The chain has TRBV6-2 or TRBV6-3 and TRBJ2-7; 8 bases are a match to TRBD1. Germline V lookup: CDR1 MNHEY, CDR2 SVGEGT. Losses at the gene ends were 8 bases for V and 4 bases for J; bases not matched to a gene: 4. The CDR3 covers 12 residues. This chain's CDR3 is CASGQGGYEQYV. Here the CDR3 DNA reads TGTGCCAGCGGACAGGGCGGATACGAGCAGTACGTC.

This clonotype was counted many times. This chain connects TRBV7-9 to TRBJ1-1; D ambiguous. The CDR3 has 14 residues. Trimming cost V 1 base and J 1 base, with 7 bases left between them. The germline V gene encodes CDR1 SEHNR and CDR2 FQNEAQ (reference sequence). CDR3 amino acids: CASSLGQANTEAFF. Written as DNA, the CDR3 is TGTGCCAGCAGCTTAGGGCAGGCGAACACTGAAGCTTTCTTT.

The chain carries TRBV12-3 or TRBV12-4 and TRBJ1-1, with D hard to call. Trimming pared 7 bases from V and 1 base from J, leaving 10 bases between. This CDR3 contains 13 residues. DNA for the CDR3: TGTGCCAGCAACCTGCGGGAGAACACTGAAGCTTTCTTT. Encoded protein: CASNLRENTEAFF.

This rearrangement joins TRBV5-6 to TRBJ2-1; the match to TRBD2 covers 15 bases. The CDR3 is made up of 14 amino acids. Germline CDR1 and CDR2: SGHDT and YYEEEE. Germline trimming cut 8 bases from V and 10 bases from J; bases unmatched to any gene: 7. CDR3 sequence: CASSLGTSGGEQFF. The DNA of the CDR3 is TGTGCCAGTTCGCTAGGGACTAGCGGGGGGGAGCAGTTCTTC.